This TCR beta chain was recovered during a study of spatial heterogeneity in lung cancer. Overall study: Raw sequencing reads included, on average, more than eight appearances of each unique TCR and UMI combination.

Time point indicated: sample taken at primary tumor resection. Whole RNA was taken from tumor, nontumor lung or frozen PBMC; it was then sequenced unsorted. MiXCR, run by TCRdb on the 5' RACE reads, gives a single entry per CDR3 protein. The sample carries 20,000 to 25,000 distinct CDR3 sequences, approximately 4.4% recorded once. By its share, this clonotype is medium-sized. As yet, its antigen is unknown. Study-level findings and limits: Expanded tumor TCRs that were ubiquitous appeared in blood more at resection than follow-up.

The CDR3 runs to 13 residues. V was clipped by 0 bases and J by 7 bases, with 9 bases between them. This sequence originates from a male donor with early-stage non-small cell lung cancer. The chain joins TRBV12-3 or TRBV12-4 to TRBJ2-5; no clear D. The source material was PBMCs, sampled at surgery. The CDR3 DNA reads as TGTGCCAGCAGTTTAGCCGAAAAGGGGACCCAGTACTTC. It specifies CASSLAEKGTQYF.